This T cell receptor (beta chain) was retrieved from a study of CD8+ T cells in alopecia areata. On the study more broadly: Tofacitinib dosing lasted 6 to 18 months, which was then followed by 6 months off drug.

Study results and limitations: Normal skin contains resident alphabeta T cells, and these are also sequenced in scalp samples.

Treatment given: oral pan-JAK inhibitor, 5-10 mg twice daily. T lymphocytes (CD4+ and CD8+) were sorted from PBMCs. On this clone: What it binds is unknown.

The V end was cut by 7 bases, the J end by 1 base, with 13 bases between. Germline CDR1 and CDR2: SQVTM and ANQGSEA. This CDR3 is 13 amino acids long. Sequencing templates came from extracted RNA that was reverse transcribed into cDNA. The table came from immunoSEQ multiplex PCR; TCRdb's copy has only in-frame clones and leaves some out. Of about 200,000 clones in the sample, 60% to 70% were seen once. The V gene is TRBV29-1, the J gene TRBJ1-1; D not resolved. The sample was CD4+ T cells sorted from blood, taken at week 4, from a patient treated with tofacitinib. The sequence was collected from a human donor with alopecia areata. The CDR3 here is CSGWFYSNTEAFF. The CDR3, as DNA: TGCAGCGGTTGGTTCTATTCGAACACTGAAGCTTTCTTT.